These T cell receptor beta chains were read from a single sample in a study of blood T cell repertoires in COVID-19. Sequenced by immunoSEQ multiplex PCR; TCRdb stores in-frame clones only, minus some. The table lists 210,000 or so clones, roughly 84% of them singletons. Input material: peripheral blood. The source of these receptors is a human donor in a cohort sampled during active COVID-19. Each CDR3 is given with its conserved first and last residue. Each record gives: clone size, J gene, V gene, D gene, CDR3 protein, CDR3 DNA. D genes are given only for firm matches. Clone sizes are given selectively: once, few, many, or a class where the clone is expanded.

size: NA; J: TRBJ1-1; V: TRBV28; D: NA; CDR3: CASSFNGIPEAFF; DNA: TGTGCCAGCAGTTTTAACGGTATTCCTGAAGCTTTCTTT
size: NA; J: TRBJ1-4; V: TRBV5-1; D: TRBD1; CDR3: CASSSTGEANEKLFF; DNA: TGCGCCAGCAGCTCCACAGGGGAGGCGAACGAAAAACTGTTTTTT
size: NA; J: TRBJ1-5; V: TRBV18; D: NA; CDR3: CASSAGINNQPQHF; DNA: TGTGCCAGCTCCGCCGGGATCAACAATCAGCCCCAGCATTTT
size: NA; J: TRBJ1-1; V: TRBV7-8; D: TRBD1; CDR3: CASSQGALAFF; DNA: TGTGCCAGCAGCCAGGGGGCTTTAGCTTTCTTT
size: NA; J: TRBJ2-5; V: TRBV6-5; D: TRBD1; CDR3: CASSDRALSQETQYF; DNA: TGTGCCAGCAGCGACAGGGCCCTTTCCCAAGAGACCCAGTACTTC
size: NA; J: TRBJ1-1; V: TRBV7-2; D: NA; CDR3: CASKPGTLNTEAFF; DNA: TGTGCCAGCAAACCCGGGACATTGAACACTGAAGCTTTCTTT
size: NA; J: TRBJ2-5; V: TRBV29-1; D: TRBD1; CDR3: CSVTQGAFGETQYF; DNA: TGCAGCGTGACACAGGGGGCATTTGGAGAGACCCAGTACTTC
size: NA; J: TRBJ2-3; V: TRBV20-1; D: NA; CDR3: CSAKGDTQYF; DNA: TGCAGCGCAAAGGGGGATACGCAGTATTTT
size: few; J: TRBJ2-4; V: TRBV3-1/TRBV3-2; D: TRBD2; CDR3: CASSQDSSGGIQYF; DNA: TGTGCCAGCAGCCAAGATTCTAGCGGGGGCATTCAGTACTTC
size: few; J: TRBJ2-1; V: TRBV28; D: NA; CDR3: CASRGDSRSYNEQFF; DNA: TGTGCCAGCAGGGGGGACTCCCGCTCCTACAATGAGCAGTTCTTC
size: NA; J: TRBJ1-2; V: TRBV30; D: NA; CDR3: CAWSVGSGLEGYTF; DNA: TGTGCCTGGAGTGTGGGGTCAGGGTTGGAGGGCTACACCTTC
size: NA; J: TRBJ1-2; V: TRBV4-1; D: NA; CDR3: CASSQVGRVDGYTF; DNA: TGCGCCAGCAGCCAAGTCGGCAGGGTCGATGGCTACACCTTC
size: NA; J: TRBJ2-5; V: TRBV19; D: TRBD1; CDR3: CASSLGQGVRTQYF; DNA: TGTGCCAGTAGTCTCGGACAGGGGGTACGGACCCAGTACTTC
size: NA; J: TRBJ2-1; V: TRBV19; D: NA; CDR3: CASSNGGYEQFF; DNA: TGTGCCAGTAGTAATGGGGGGTATGAGCAGTTCTTC
size: few; J: TRBJ1-4; V: TRBV7-9; D: NA; CDR3: CASSLGGSEKLFF; DNA: TGTGCCAGCAGCTTAGGGGGCTCTGAAAAACTGTTTTTT
size: once; J: TRBJ1-4; V: TRBV9; D: TRBD1; CDR3: CASSVGQGGEKLFF; DNA: TGTGCCAGCAGCGTAGGGCAGGGGGGTGAAAAACTGTTTTTT
size: NA; J: TRBJ1-5; V: TRBV6-5; D: NA; CDR3: CASSYGGGDQPQHF; DNA: TGTGCCAGCAGTTACGGCGGTGGAGATCAGCCCCAGCATTTT
size: NA; J: TRBJ2-2; V: TRBV7-9; D: NA; CDR3: CASSLALGGKTHTGELFF; DNA: TGTGCCAGCAGCTTAGCGCTCGGGGGAAAGACACACACCGGGGAGCTGTTTTTT
size: NA; J: TRBJ2-2; V: TRBV2; D: NA; CDR3: CASKRPSGKVNTGELFF; DNA: TGTGCCAGCAAACGACCCTCAGGGAAAGTGAACACCGGGGAGCTGTTTTTT
size: NA; J: TRBJ2-5; V: TRBV5-1; D: NA; CDR3: CASSYKTSGEGAQYF; DNA: TGCGCCAGCAGCTATAAAACCAGCGGGGAGGGGGCCCAGTACTTC
size: NA; J: TRBJ2-2; V: TRBV5-1; D: TRBD2; CDR3: CATKLAGGPNTGELFF; DNA: TGCGCCACCAAACTAGCGGGAGGTCCGAACACCGGGGAGCTGTTTTTT
size: NA; J: TRBJ2-3; V: TRBV24-1; D: NA; CDR3: CATSGEGGSTDTQYF; DNA: TGTGCCACCAGTGGTGAAGGGGGAAGCACAGATACGCAGTATTTT
size: few; J: TRBJ2-7; V: TRBV11-2; D: NA; CDR3: CASSLVLQGKHEQYF; DNA: TGTGCCAGCAGCTTAGTTCTACAGGGTAAGCACGAGCAGTACTTC
size: NA; J: TRBJ2-2; V: TRBV10-3; D: TRBD1; CDR3: CAITGQGNTGELFF; DNA: TGTGCCATCACGGGACAGGGGAACACCGGGGAGCTGTTTTTT
size: NA; J: TRBJ1-1; V: TRBV10-3; D: TRBD1; CDR3: CAISETGQATTEAFF; DNA: TGTGCCATCAGTGAGACCGGACAGGCGACCACTGAAGCTTTCTTT
size: NA; J: TRBJ1-6; V: TRBV19; D: TRBD1; CDR3: CASMGPGQAISPLHF; DNA: TGTGCCAGTATGGGGCCGGGACAGGCAATTTCACCCCTCCACTTT
size: NA; J: TRBJ2-2; V: TRBV5-5; D: NA; CDR3: CASSSHLLGITGELFF; DNA: TGTGCCAGCAGCTCCCACCTCCTCGGGATCACCGGGGAGCTGTTTTTT
size: once; J: TRBJ1-5; V: TRBV18; D: NA; CDR3: CASSRAGGSNQPQHF; DNA: TGTGCCAGCTCACGTGCGGGCGGGTCTAATCAGCCCCAGCATTTT
size: NA; J: TRBJ2-2; V: TRBV27; D: TRBD1; CDR3: CASSHDRVSGELFF; DNA: TGTGCCAGCAGTCACGACAGGGTATCCGGGGAGCTGTTTTTT
size: NA; J: TRBJ1-1; V: TRBV7-8; D: NA; CDR3: CASTPGQPLYMNTEAFF; DNA: TGTGCCAGCACCCCAGGACAGCCTTTATACATGAACACTGAAGCTTTCTTT
size: few; J: TRBJ2-7; V: TRBV28; D: TRBD1; CDR3: CASSLTGGAYEQYF; DNA: TGTGCCAGCAGTTTGACAGGGGGCGCCTACGAGCAGTACTTC
size: NA; J: TRBJ2-7; V: TRBV10-3; D: TRBD1; CDR3: CAISDRDRLYEQYF; DNA: TGTGCCATCAGTGACCGGGACAGGCTCTACGAGCAGTACTTC
size: once; J: TRBJ1-2; V: TRBV19; D: NA; CDR3: CASNLQKQIGNGYTF; DNA: TGTGCCAGTAATCTGCAAAAACAGATCGGAAATGGCTACACCTTC
size: few; J: TRBJ2-2; V: TRBV5-5; D: TRBD2; CDR3: CASNSGGALTGELFF; DNA: TGTGCCAGCAATAGCGGGGGGGCCCTCACCGGGGAGCTGTTTTTT
size: NA; J: TRBJ2-3; V: TRBV20-1; D: NA; CDR3: CSASAGSGVLTDTQYF; DNA: TGCAGTGCTAGTGCCGGGTCGGGGGTCTTAACAGATACGCAGTATTTT
size: once; J: TRBJ2-4; V: TRBV2; D: NA; CDR3: CASSESGIQYF; DNA: TGTGCCAGCAGTGAAAGCGGGATTCAGTACTTC
size: NA; J: TRBJ2-1; V: TRBV5-1; D: TRBD2; CDR3: CASSAGLPSNEQFF; DNA: TGCGCCAGCAGCGCGGGACTACCTAGCAATGAGCAGTTCTTC
size: NA; J: TRBJ1-5; V: TRBV19; D: TRBD1; CDR3: CASRATGANQPQHF; DNA: TGTGCCAGTAGGGCCACAGGGGCAAATCAGCCCCAGCATTTT
size: once; J: TRBJ1-1; V: TRBV5-1; D: NA; CDR3: CASSQTGWNTEAFF; DNA: TGCGCCAGCAGCCAAACAGGGTGGAACACTGAAGCTTTCTTT
size: once; J: TRBJ1-5; V: TRBV30; D: NA; CDR3: CAWSPQVGQPQHF; DNA: TGTGCCTGGAGCCCACAGGTTGGCCAGCCCCAGCATTTT
size: NA; J: TRBJ2-2; V: TRBV9; D: NA; CDR3: CASSVASRNTGELFF; DNA: TGTGCCAGCAGCGTAGCTAGCAGGAACACCGGGGAGCTGTTTTTT
size: NA; J: TRBJ1-4; V: TRBV5-1; D: TRBD1; CDR3: CASSWITGAAAEKLFF; DNA: TGCGCCAGCAGCTGGATCACAGGGGCAGCCGCTGAAAAACTGTTTTTT
size: NA; J: TRBJ2-1; V: TRBV27; D: TRBD2; CDR3: CASSPTRGYEQFF; DNA: TGTGCCAGCAGTCCCACGCGGGGGTATGAGCAGTTCTTC
size: NA; J: TRBJ2-3; V: TRBV4-1; D: TRBD2; CDR3: CASSNPTSGSVLDTQYF; DNA: TGCGCCAGCAGCAACCCTACTAGCGGGAGTGTTCTTGATACGCAGTATTTT
size: NA; J: TRBJ1-2; V: TRBV2; D: NA; CDR3: CASTGELNGGYTF; DNA: TGTGCCAGCACAGGGGAACTTAACGGAGGCTACACCTTC
size: NA; J: TRBJ2-6; V: TRBV19; D: NA; CDR3: CASSTPAGHPSGANVLTF; DNA: TGTGCCAGTAGTACCCCAGCAGGGCACCCCTCTGGGGCCAACGTCCTGACTTTC